This passage covers 8 T cell receptor beta chains from one sample sequenced in a study of cytomegalovirus exposure and HLA in healthy donors. Primers: 60 Vbeta forward and 13 Jbeta reverse. Sequencing was performed with immunoSEQ multiplex PCR; in TCRdb, only in-frame clones are kept and a portion is missing. Among more than 150,000 clones, just over 75% were seen once, and the ten largest hold roughly 1.5%. Sequencing was done on a sample of PBMCs. Receptors originate from a man aged 35-49 years in good health and CMV-seronegative.

This clone has only one observation. The CDR3 region has the DNA TGTGCCAGCTATATCCAGGGGGCGATGGTCACTGAAGCTTTCTTT. It specifies CASYIQGAMVTEAFF. The chain recombines TRBV19 with TRBJ1-1; 8 nucleotides agree with TRBD1. V was clipped by 9 bases and J by 4 bases; unmatched bases: 13. The CDR3 extends over 15 amino acids. CDR1 is LNHDA and CDR2 is SQIVND in the germline V gene (reference sequence).

V and J are TRBV6-6 and TRBJ2-5, with 8 positions matching TRBD2. Germline CDR1 MNHNY, CDR2 SVGAGI (reference sequence). V dropped 6 bases and J dropped 5; count of bases not matched to a gene: 8. CDR3 length equals 14 residues. The CDR3 coding sequence is TGTGCCAGCAGACCGGGACTAGGCGTGGAGACCCAGTACTTC. Protein: CASRPGLGVETQYF.

This rearrangement joins TRBV5-3 to TRBJ2-2, with TRBD2 matching over 10 bases. TRBV5-3 is labeled an ORF, and its function is uncertain. Trimming removed 6 bases from V and 0 bases from J; junction bases left unmatched: 14. The CDR3 contains 19 residues. The CDR3 here is CARIPGLAEAQPNTGELFF. The CDR3 DNA reads TGTGCCAGAATCCCCGGACTAGCGGAGGCCCAGCCGAACACCGGGGAGCTGTTTTTT.

In this sample, this clone turned up a few times. An end of the junction differs from the germline gene, which may be a read error. The genes are TRBV7-9 and TRBJ2-5, with 7 bases that match TRBD1. TRBJ2-7 explains the end of the DNA better; the J call may be wrong. CDR1 and CDR2 from the germline V gene are SEHNR and FQNEAQ (reference sequence). The CDR3 consists of 15 residues. In nucleotides, the CDR3 is TGTTCCAGCAGCTTAGTAGGGGACAGAGTCTACGAGCAGTACTTC. Translating it yields CSSSLVGDRVYEQYF.

CDR3 loop: CASSVKTGSYNEQFF. Here the CDR3 DNA reads TGTGCCAGCAGCGTAAAGACGGGCTCCTACAATGAGCAGTTCTTC. The chain is built from TRBV9 and TRBJ2-1; D not certain. Germline CDR1 reads SGDLS; CDR2 reads YYNGEE. The CDR3 contains 15 residues. V was cut by 1 base and J by 0 bases, with 8 bases left in between.

This rearrangement joins TRBV6-1 to TRBJ2-7, with 7 bases aligning to TRBD1. Germline V gene data show CDR1 as MNHNS and CDR2 as SASEGT. The V gene end was trimmed by 4 bases and the J gene end by 2 bases; junction bases not matched to a gene: 2. CDR3 length equals 13 residues. CDR3 region: CASSVGGPYEQYF. Here the CDR3 DNA reads TGTGCCAGCAGTGTAGGGGGCCCCTACGAGCAGTACTTC.

The sample holds a few counts of this clone. The chain has TRBV27 and TRBJ1-1, with D perhaps matching TRBD1 (5 bases). The germline V gene has CDR1 MNHEY and CDR2 SMNVEV (reference sequence). Trimming left V 5 bases short and J 5 bases short, with 18 bases between. This CDR3 spans 15 amino acids. The CDR3 DNA reads TGTGCCAGCAGTCCACGTTGGGGCGAGAAGACTGAAGCTTTCTTT. This sequence encodes CASSPRWGEKTEAFF.

This chain connects TRBV9 to TRBJ2-1, with a tentative D call TRBD2 (6 bases). V was shortened by 4 bases and J by 4 bases, with 12 bases between the two germline ends. The CDR3 totals 14 residues. Germline-derived CDR1 and CDR2 are SGDLS and YYNGEE. CDR3 coding DNA: TGTGCCAGCAGCCCTGGGACTTTTTACAATGAGCAGTTCTTC. Protein: CASSPGTFYNEQFF.